Each of the 7 T cell receptor beta chains below was sequenced from the same sample in a study of T cells in Graves' hyperthyroidism and ophthalmopathy. The source material, RNA transcripts, was used to amplify TCR beta CDR3 regions. During a first-round RT-PCR of the TCR CDR3, the HTBI primer set was used. Each CDR3 protein is one row after TCRdb ran MiXCR on the multiplex PCR reads. Among roughly 740,000 distinct CDR3 sequences, around 17% were seen once, and the ten largest hold approximately 8.4%. Sequencing was carried out using blood. The receptors stem from a man younger than 30 with Graves' hyperthyroidism.

This sequence joins TRBV30 and TRBJ2-2; perhaps TRBD1 as D (6 bases). The CDR3 covers 13 residues. V lost 2 bases and J 8 bases, leaving 12 bases between the germline ends. The V gene's germline CDR1 is GTSNPN and CDR2 SVGIG (reference sequence). The CDR3 bases are TGTGCCTGGAGTCTAACAGGGTCGGGGGAGCTGTTTTTT. The encoded protein is CAWSLTGSGELFF.

The table lists this clonotype with many counts. V is TRBV6-1 and J is TRBJ1-2; 8 nucleotides agree with TRBD1. CDR3 length: 14 residues. With V trimmed by 6 bases and J by 5 bases, 8 bases remained unmatched. Germline V gives CDR1 MNHNS, CDR2 SASEGT. The CDR3 nucleotides read TGTGCCAGCAGCCTCCAGGGACAGGCTTATGGCTACACCTTC. It specifies CASSLQGQAYGYTF.

This clonotype has at least ten counts. The genes are TRBV24-1 and TRBJ2-5, with 7 bases matching TRBD2. The length of the CDR3 is 14 residues. The germline gives CDR1 KGHDR, CDR2 SFDVKD. J was trimmed by 4 bases and V by 0 bases; bases with no gene match: 1. The CDR3 protein is CATSDLREGETQYF. DNA for the CDR3: TGTGCCACCAGTGATTTGAGGGAGGGAGAGACCCAGTACTTC.

As concerns this clonotype: Since a much larger clone is just one base distant, this may be a read error. The chain has TRBV6-5 and TRBJ2-4, with D perhaps given as TRBD1 or TRBD2 (5 bases each). CDR3 length: 12 residues. In germline, CDR1 is MNHEY, CDR2 SVGAGI. In nucleotides, the CDR3 is TGTGCCAACAGTTATGAGGGGAGCATTCAGTACTTC. Translated: CANSYEGSIQYF.

This clonotype was seen at least ten times. This chain's CDR3 is CSAETKRWVADEQYF. Written as DNA, the CDR3 is TGCAGTGCCGAGACCAAGAGATGGGTAGCCGACGAGCAGTACTTC. The V call is TRBV20-1, the J call TRBJ2-7; D is uncertain. CDR1 and CDR2 from the germline V gene are DFQATT and SNEGSKA (reference sequence). Trimming stripped 6 bases from V and 5 bases from J, with 23 bases between. This CDR3 region has 15 residues.

The V and J genes are TRBV19 and TRBJ2-3, with TRBD2 identical over 7 bases. CDR1 and CDR2 from the germline V gene are LNHDA and SQIVND (reference sequence). Unmatched junction bases numbered 14, after V lost 5 bases and J lost 6 bases. The CDR3 length is 16 residues. The CDR3 sequence is CASSGPLGGSYDTQYF. DNA of the CDR3: TGTGCCAGTAGTGGTCCTTTGGGCGGGAGTTACGATACGCAGTATTTT.

This clonotype showed up just a few times. This rearrangement joins TRBV19 to TRBJ2-2, with D perhaps TRBD1 (5 bases). Deletions cut 3 bases from V and 4 bases from J, with 9 bases between. The CDR3 runs 14 residues. Looked up from germline, CDR1 is LNHDA and CDR2 is SQIVND (reference sequence). The CDR3, as DNA: TGTGCCAGTAGTATCTCAGGGCTCACCGGGGAGCTGTTTTTT. It is translated as CASSISGLTGELFF.